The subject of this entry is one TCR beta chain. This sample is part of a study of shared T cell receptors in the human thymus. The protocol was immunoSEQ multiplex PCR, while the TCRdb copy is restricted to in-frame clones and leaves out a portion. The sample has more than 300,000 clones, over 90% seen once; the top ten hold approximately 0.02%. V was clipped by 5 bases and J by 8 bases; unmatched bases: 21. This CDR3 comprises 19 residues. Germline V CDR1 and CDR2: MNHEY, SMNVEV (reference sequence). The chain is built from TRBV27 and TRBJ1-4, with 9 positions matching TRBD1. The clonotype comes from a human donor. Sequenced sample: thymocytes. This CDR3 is CASSRHTRTGDHLGEKLFF. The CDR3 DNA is TGTGCCAGCAGTCGACATACCCGGACAGGGGACCACCTGGGGGAAAAACTGTTTTTT.